This T cell receptor beta chain was documented in a study of OX40 agonist ivuxolimab in advanced cancers. Study summary: Three partial responders included one hepatocellular carcinoma patient and two cutaneous melanoma patients.

General study findings and limits: Relatively little clonal expansion, among the lowest observed, appeared in partial responders at 0.1-3.0 mg/kg. There was clonal expansion of CD4+ and CD8+ blood T cells by week 6 at 0.1 to 3.0 mg/kg.

About this clone: Its antigen is still unknown.

V was pared by 3 bases and J by 3 bases, with 14 bases between. The CDR3 covers 14 residues. Per the germline V gene, CDR1 is GTSNPN and CDR2 is SVGIG (reference sequence). The protocol was immunoSEQ multiplex PCR, while the TCRdb copy is restricted to in-frame clones and leaves out a portion. The sample lists 62,000 or so clones, roughly 80% occurring once. Systemic immunosuppression or a history of autoimmune disease excluded patients. This TCR derives from an adult with an advanced solid tumor such as melanoma, head and neck, liver or kidney cancer. Source: CD4+ or CD8+ T cells sorted from blood, taken in a trial of the OX40 agonist ivuxolimab. The chain links TRBV30 to TRBJ1-2; D unresolved. The CDR3 spells CAWSPVGFHYGYTF. The CDR3 DNA reads TGTGCCTGGAGCCCTGTGGGGTTCCACTATGGCTACACCTTC.